This TCR beta chain was captured in a study of blood T cell repertoires in COVID-19. At the level of the study: Both acute and convalescent COVID-19 samples were obtained from the United States, Italy and Spain. PBMCs, B-cell-depleted T cells, or T cells were the source of the cDNA or gDNA that made up the material.

V lost 3 bases and J lost 12; bases outside the gene matches: 9. The CDR3 is 13 residues long. From germline, CDR1 is SNHLY and CDR2 FYNNEI. This clone was seen a single time. The authors' processing: Amplification of reference gene primers provided the estimated nucleated cell counts. Clones were sequenced by immunoSEQ multiplex PCR, and TCRdb holds only the in-frame ones, with some missing. V and J calls and clone size are those listed in that table; D and trimming were worked out from the DNA. The table has about 260,000 clones, about 86% seen once. This TCR came from a man aged 25 to 45 with active or convalescent COVID-19. V is TRBV2 and J is TRBJ1-2; 8 bases fit TRBD1. The source material was peripheral blood. The CDR3 protein is CASSDPLDREDTF. Here the CDR3 DNA reads TGTGCCAGCAGTGACCCCTTGGACAGGGAGGACACCTTC.